This T cell receptor (beta chain) was captured in a study of blood T cell repertoires in COVID-19 (dated by TCRdb to 2020 to 2022). Background on the whole study: The collaborator samples originated in the United States, Italy and Spain and spanned the acute and convalescent phases of COVID-19. The prospective study material was composed of cDNA or gDNA derived from T cells, B-cell-depleted T cells, or PBMCs. Subjects who had been exposed to COVID-19, were actively infected with it, or had recovered from it provided the deeply sampled blood TCRbeta repertoires that made up the dataset. The repertoires were released in a freely available public database meant as a resource for research on the immune response to SARS-CoV-2. The samples were drawn from the first 160 participants of the ongoing ImmuneRACE study and from some 1,300 subjects provided by 6 global collaborators. The sample metadata nearly always contained a de-identified subject ID, COVID-19 status, age in years and sex. Where available, HLA class I and class II types were obtained from metadata supplied by the sample provider rather than from assay-based typing. Study-level results and caveats: The amount of clinical and demographic metadata varied by source and participant and was provided uncurated.

Including the terminal cysteine and phenylalanine, the CDR3 comprises 12 residues. The read is trimmed to its CDR3 DNA, 36 bases read in frame from base 1. Reading the germline V gene (reference sequence) gives CDR1 SEHNR and CDR2 FQNEAQ. The V end loses 4 bases and the J end loses 2 bases, and a stretch of 3 bases separates them. In regard to this clone: Which antigen it targets is not known. No base qualities exist here, and no much larger clone lies one base off it.

Each collaborating institution followed its own protocols to collect whole blood in K2EDTA tubes. For TCRbeta analysis, collaborators shipped samples as frozen whole blood, isolated PBMCs, or DNA extracted from either of those sample types. TCRbeta CDR3 regions were amplified from genomic DNA using the immunoSEQ Assay, a bias-controlled multiplex PCR. For the original study's pipeline: The number of nucleated cells in each sample was estimated from the amplification of reference gene primers within the assay. Sequence reads were collapsed and filtered to measure the absolute abundance of every unique TCRbeta CDR3 rearrangement. For each sample, productive Simpson clonality was calculated as the square root of Simpson's diversity index across productive rearrangements. The table was pulled from immuneACCESS by TCRdb, which kept in-frame rearrangements only. Such tables lose some clones; where checked, under half of the loss comes from unresolved V genes, and the rest has no known cause. V, J and clone size derive from that table, while D and trimming were established from the DNA sequence. The sample includes about 110,000 clones, with around 80% observed a single time. The top ten constitute 7.9% of the sample.

Sequenced material: peripheral blood. The receptor chain draws on TRBV7-9 and TRBJ2-1; no D gene is confidently identified. The clonotype was recovered from a woman of 80 years or more with active or convalescent COVID-19. The DNA is as follows: TGTGCCAGCAGCTCCGCCTACAATGAGCAGTTCTTC. Its coded protein is CASSSAYNEQFF.